A single sample gave rise to the 22 T cell receptor beta chains below, sequenced in a study of T cell responses to AZD1222 COVID-19 vaccine. Produced via immunoSEQ multiplex PCR; TCRdb's table is partial and in-frame only. The sample lists about 180,000 clones; about 91% were seen once. Here the sequenced sample was peripheral blood, taken 28 days after the second AZD1222 dose. The receptors come from an adult who received the AZD1222 COVID-19 vaccine.

The chain has TRBV6-5 and TRBJ1-2, with TRBD1 identical over 7 bases. The CDR3 totals 14 residues. Germline CDR1 MNHEY, CDR2 SVGAGI. Trimming at V came to 6 bases and at J to 6 bases, leaving 10 bases not matched to a gene. Here the CDR3 reads CASRYRQGGNGYTF. In DNA, the CDR3 is TGTGCCAGCAGATATCGACAGGGTGGGAATGGCTACACCTTC.

This chain connects TRBV5-1 to TRBJ1-2; D ambiguous. The germline V gene has CDR1 SGHRS and CDR2 YFSETQ. CDR3 length equals 12 residues. Trimming left V 4 bases short and J 2 bases short, with 6 bases between. CDR3 residues: CASSLGNYGYTF. CDR3 DNA: TGCGCCAGCAGCCTAGGAAACTATGGCTACACCTTC.

V is TRBV9 and J is TRBJ2-2; unclear D gene. This CDR3 spans 16 amino acids. Trimming removed 3 bases from V and 8 bases from J, with 20 bases in between. Germline V gene sequence: CDR1 SGDLS, CDR2 YYNGEE. CDR3 bases: TGTGCCAGCAGCGGTTACAGCCCCTCATCACCGGGGGAGCTGTTTTTT. Its translation: CASSGYSPSSPGELFF.

The chain links TRBV5-1 to TRBJ1-1; D is possibly TRBD1 (6 bases). There are 15 residues in the CDR3. Trimming removed 0 bases from V and 3 bases from J, with 12 bases in between. Per germline, CDR1 SGHRS and CDR2 YFSETQ. The CDR3 DNA is TGCGCCAGCAGCTTGGTGGGGGCGCGAGACACTGAAGCTTTCTTT. Translation gives CASSLVGARDTEAFF.

V and J are TRBV5-1 and TRBJ2-3, with D tentatively TRBD2 (5 bases). The CDR3 is made up of 14 amino acids. V lost 1 base, J lost 1 base, and 7 bases lay in between. CDR1 and CDR2 (germline): SGHRS, YFSETQ. DNA of the CDR3: TGCGCCAGCAGCTTGAGAGCGGGCACAGATACGCAGTATTTT. It is translated as CASSLRAGTDTQYF.

The genes are TRBV5-1 and TRBJ1-1, with TRBD1 identical over 8 bases. V was clipped by 2 bases and J by 5 bases; unmatched bases: 5. The CDR3 runs 14 residues. Germline V lookup: CDR1 SGHRS, CDR2 YFSETQ. CDR3 region: CASSFRQGSTEAFF. The CDR3 bases are TGCGCCAGCAGCTTCCGACAGGGGAGTACTGAAGCTTTCTTT.

V gene TRBV13 combines with J gene TRBJ1-1, with D hard to call. Germline V gene lookup returns CDR1 PRHDT and CDR2 FYEKMQ (reference sequence). The CDR3 has 14 amino acids. Trimming took 5 bases from V and 5 from J, leaving 15 bases between them. CDR3 DNA sequence: TGTGCCAGCAGCCTCCCCGGCTTATATACTGAAGCTTTCTTT. This gives the protein CASSLPGLYTEAFF.

The V and J genes are TRBV21-1 and TRBJ2-5; TRBD1 was called by the table and not checked on the DNA. TRBV21-1 is a known pseudogene. This CDR3 has 14 amino acids. The CDR3 DNA reads TGTGCCAGCAGCAACAGGGGGCGTCAAGAGACCCAGTACTTC. Amino acid sequence: CASSNRGRQETQYF.

J is TRBJ2-5 and V is TRBV6-2 or TRBV6-3, with 7 positions matching TRBD1. Germline values: CDR1 MNHEY, CDR2 SVGEGT. CDR3 length: 16 residues. Trimming removed 5 bases from V and 4 bases from J; junction bases left unmatched: 13. This CDR3 is CASSPGATGATETQYF. CDR3 sequence (DNA): TGTGCCAGCAGTCCCGGGGCCACAGGGGCGACAGAGACCCAGTACTTC.

This clone came up once. The chain uses TRBV24-1 and TRBJ2-1; D is possibly TRBD1 or TRBD2 (5 bases each). Trimming took off 5 bases at V and 8 bases at J, with 18 bases between the two ends. CDR1 and CDR2 from the germline V gene are KGHDR and SFDVKD. The CDR3 sequence is 15 residues long. The CDR3 here is CATSVPGRGGDEQFF. CDR3 DNA sequence: TGTGCCACCAGTGTCCCGGGACGAGGAGGCGATGAGCAGTTCTTC.

CDR3 coding DNA: TGTGCCAGCAGCCAAGGTGACGGGGGCCTGTCGGAGACCCAGTACTTC. The encoded protein is CASSQGDGGLSETQYF. This sequence joins TRBV7-9 and TRBJ2-5; either TRBD1 or TRBD2 may fit D (6 bases each). CDR3 length: 16 amino acids. Per germline, CDR1 SEHNR and CDR2 FQNEAQ (reference sequence). Trimming removed 5 bases from V and 5 bases from J, with 21 bases in between.

The chain is built from TRBV6-1 and TRBJ2-6; TRBD1 agrees at 7 bases. The CDR3 has 17 amino acids. In germline, CDR1 is MNHNS, CDR2 SASEGT. V shed 4 bases and J 11 bases; nucleotides not matched to a gene: 17. For the CDR3, the DNA is TGTGCCAGCAGTGCCCGAAACGTGGGACAGCAAGTACACGTCCTGACTTTC. Translating gives CASSARNVGQQVHVLTF.

The CDR3 DNA sequence: TGTGCCAGCAGCTTAGCGAACGGGGTCCAGTTCTTC. Translation gives CASSLANGVQFF. This sequence joins TRBV7-8 and TRBJ2-1, with D possibly TRBD2 on 5 matching bases. Trimming stripped 0 bases from V and 13 bases from J, with 10 bases between. Per the germline V gene, CDR1 is SGHVS and CDR2 is FQNEAQ. The CDR3 is 12 amino acids.

The chain carries TRBV18 and TRBJ1-1; 10 nucleotides align to TRBD1. With V trimmed by 4 bases and J by 2 bases, 4 bases remained unmatched. Germline values: CDR1 KGHSH, CDR2 LQKENI. The CDR3 has 15 amino acids. CDR3 loop: CASSLRTGGNTEAFF. DNA of the CDR3: TGTGCCAGCTCACTTCGGACAGGGGGAAACACTGAAGCTTTCTTT.

The V call is TRBV7-4, the J call TRBJ2-7; maybe TRBD1 (6 bases). V was shortened by 2 bases and J by 0 bases, with 11 bases between the two germline ends. Germline CDR1 is SGHVT and CDR2 is SQSDAQ. The CDR3 loop spans 15 amino acids. CDR3 amino acids: CASSLRGNGSYEQYF. CDR3 coding DNA: TGTGCCAGCAGCTTAAGGGGGAACGGCTCCTACGAGCAGTACTTC.

The chain has TRBV5-1 and TRBJ1-1, with 9 bases fitting TRBD1. Trimming took 5 bases from V and 1 from J; bases not matched to a gene: 12. The CDR3 has 17 amino acids. Germline V gene data show CDR1 as SGHRS and CDR2 as YFSETQ. The CDR3 spells CASRLTGTGLGNTEAFF. The CDR3 DNA sequence: TGCGCCAGCAGACTAACCGGGACAGGGTTAGGGAACACTGAAGCTTTCTTT.

The chain carries TRBV24-1 and TRBJ1-3; TRBD1 is a possible D gene (6 bases). Germline loops: CDR1 KGHDR, CDR2 SFDVKD. V lost 9 bases to trimming and J lost 2 bases, with 16 bases between them. This CDR3 spans 15 amino acids. The CDR3 loop is CATGPWTVPGNTIYF. DNA of the CDR3: TGTGCCACCGGACCATGGACAGTCCCTGGAAACACCATATATTTT.

This chain joins TRBV2 and TRBJ2-3; 12 nucleotides align to TRBD2. With 8 bases clipped from V and 3 bases from J, the junction kept 3 bases outside the gene matches. Germline V CDR1 and CDR2: SNHLY, FYNNEI. The CDR3 loop spans 14 amino acids. The CDR3 loop reads CASATSGGTDTQYF. CDR3 nucleotides: TGTGCCAGCGCAACTAGCGGGGGGACAGATACGCAGTATTTT. The full variable domain, rest sourced from reference TRBV2 and TRBJ2-3, is EPEVTQTPSHQVTQMGQEVILRCVPISNHLYFYWYRQILGQKVEFLVSFYNNEISEKSEIFDDQFSVERPDGSNFTLKIRSTKLEDSAMYFCASATSGGTDTQYFGPGTRLTVL.

The genes are TRBV9 and TRBJ2-2, with D tentatively TRBD1 or TRBD2 (5 bases each). Germline V CDR1 and CDR2: SGDLS, YYNGEE. CDR3 length: 15 amino acids. The V end was cut by 3 bases, the J end by 4 bases, with 13 bases between. The CDR3 DNA follows: TGTGCCAGCAGCGGATCCGGGACGTCCACCGGGGAGCTGTTTTTT. Amino acid sequence: CASSGSGTSTGELFF.

This clone has only a few counts. The gene calls are TRBV9 and TRBJ1-1; possibly TRBD1 for D (5 bases). The CDR3 is 14 residues long. V lost 4 bases and J 5 bases, leaving 15 bases between the germline ends. Per germline, CDR1 SGDLS and CDR2 YYNGEE. CDR3 residues: CASSPGLERTEAFF. The CDR3 nucleotides read TGTGCCAGCAGCCCGGGACTGGAGCGGACTGAAGCTTTCTTT. Looking up the rest from reference TRBV9 and TRBJ1-1 gives the full variable domain: DSGVTQTPKHLITATGQRVTLRCSPRSGDLSVYWYQQSLDQGLQFLIQYYNGEERAKGNILERFSAQQFPDLHSELNLSSLELGDSALYFCASSPGLERTEAFFGQGTRLTVV.

This clone was counted once. The genes are TRBV30 and TRBJ2-1, with no clear D. The CDR3 is made up of 11 amino acids. V was shortened by 0 bases and J by 7 bases, with 4 bases between the two germline ends. The germline V gene has CDR1 GTSNPN and CDR2 SVGIG (reference sequence). CDR3 DNA: TGTGCCTGGAGTGTAAAGAATGAGCAGTTCTTC. It encodes CAWSVKNEQFF.

The V gene is TRBV25-1, the J gene TRBJ2-5, with TRBD1 identical over 7 bases. After removal of 3 bases from V and 5 bases from J, the junction contained 9 bases not matched to a gene. This CDR3 comprises 15 residues. Germline lookup yields CDR1 MGHDK and CDR2 SYGVNS. CDR3 loop: CASSEVRQGRETQYF. DNA for the CDR3: TGTGCCAGCAGTGAGGTTCGACAGGGAAGGGAGACCCAGTACTTC.